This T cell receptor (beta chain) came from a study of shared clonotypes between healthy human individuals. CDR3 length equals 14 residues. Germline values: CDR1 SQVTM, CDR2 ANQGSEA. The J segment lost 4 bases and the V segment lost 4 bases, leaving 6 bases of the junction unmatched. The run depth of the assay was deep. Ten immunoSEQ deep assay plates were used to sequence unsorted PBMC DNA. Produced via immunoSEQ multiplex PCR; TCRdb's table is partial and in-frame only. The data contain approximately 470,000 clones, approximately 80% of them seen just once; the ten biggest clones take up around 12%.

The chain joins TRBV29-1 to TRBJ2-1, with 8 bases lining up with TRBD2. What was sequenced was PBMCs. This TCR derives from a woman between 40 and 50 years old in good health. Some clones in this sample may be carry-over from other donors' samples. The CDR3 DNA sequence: TGCAGCGTTGCAAAGCGACTAGCGTACAATGAGCAGTTCTTC. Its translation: CSVAKRLAYNEQFF.